This T cell receptor beta chain derives from a study of T cells in Graves' hyperthyroidism and ophthalmopathy. Study-wide findings and caveats: Progression to ophthalmopathy was predicted a median of 6.5 months early.

Germline assignment: CDR1 LNHDA and CDR2 SQIVND (reference sequence). Germline trimming cut 7 bases from V and 4 bases from J; bases unmatched to any gene: 10. The CDR3 loop spans 16 amino acids. Comment on this clonotype: Its specificity is not known.

Diagnoses used clinical symptoms, serum thyroxine and TRAb, thyroid ultrasound and orbital computed tomography. RNA transcripts provided the source from which TCR beta CDR3 regions were amplified. When the TCR CDR3 underwent first-round RT-PCR, the HTBI primer set was used. TCRdb ran MiXCR on the multiplex PCR reads and lists one entry per CDR3 protein. The data show roughly 500,000 distinct CDR3 sequences, about 20% seen once. The chain combines TRBV19 with TRBJ2-2, with 9 bases fitting TRBD2. The sample taken for sequencing was blood. The sequence derives from a woman aged 70-85 years with Graves' ophthalmopathy. Written as DNA, the CDR3 is TGTGCCAGTAAGGGTGCGGGAGGGCCGGGCACCGGGGAGCTGTTTTTT. Its translation is CASKGAGGPGTGELFF.